Presented here are 6 T cell receptor beta chains from one specimen sequenced in a study of neurological immune-mediated disorders. MiXCR, run by TCRdb on the 5' RACE reads, gives a single entry per CDR3 protein. The sample has fewer than 75,000 distinct CDR3 sequences; 3.5% to 5% are singletons. The material sequenced was PBMCs. These receptors were obtained from a man under 40 with multiple sclerosis.

This clonotype was recorded many times. The genes are TRBV5-1 and TRBJ1-3; tentatively, D is TRBD1 (6 bases). This CDR3 is built from 16 residues. Germline CDR1 reads SGHRS; CDR2 reads YFSETQ. V gave up 2 bases and J gave up 0 bases, with 12 bases separating them. CDR3 in DNA: TGCGCCAGCAGCTTTGGGGGCGACTACTCTGGAAACACCATATATTTT. Protein sequence: CASSFGGDYSGNTIYF.

This clonotype was seen many times. The rearrangement links TRBV5-1 to TRBJ2-7; 13 bases are shared with TRBD2. The CDR3 runs to 16 residues. Trimming cost V 4 bases and J 2 bases; bases outside gene matches: 6. Germline CDR1 SGHRS, CDR2 YFSETQ. CDR3 sequence (DNA): TGCGCCAGCAGCGCCCTACTAGCGGGGGGGACCTACGAGCAGTACTTC. It yields the protein CASSALLAGGTYEQYF.

The chain joins TRBV18 to TRBJ1-1; D uncertain. V lost 3 bases and J 0 bases, leaving 5 bases between the germline ends. Germline loops: CDR1 KGHSH, CDR2 LQKENI. The CDR3 is 13 amino acids. CDR3: CASSPKMNTEAFF. CDR3 nucleotide sequence: TGTGCCAGCTCACCGAAGATGAACACTGAAGCTTTCTTT. The entire variable domain, with the rest obtained from reference TRBV18 and TRBJ1-1, is as follows: NAGVMQNPRHLVRRRGQEARLRCSPMKGHSHVYWYRQLPEEGLKFMVYLQKENIIDESGMPKERFSAEFPKEGPSILRIQQVVRGDSAAYFCASSPKMNTEAFFGQGTRLTVV.

This clonotype was counted ten times or more. The gene calls are TRBV10-3 and TRBJ1-1; possibly TRBD1 for D (5 bases). V lost 10 bases to trimming and J lost 6 bases, with 15 bases between them. The germline V gene has CDR1 ENHRY and CDR2 SYGVKD. The CDR3 runs 12 residues. The CDR3 sequence: CATSGQGAEAFF. The CDR3 nucleotides are TGTGCCACTTCGGGTCAGGGCGCTGAAGCTTTCTTT.

This sequence joins TRBV5-1 and TRBJ1-1, with a tentative D call TRBD1 (5 bases). Germline lookup yields CDR1 SGHRS and CDR2 YFSETQ. Trimming took off 5 bases at V and 1 base at J, with 9 bases between the two ends. The CDR3 runs 13 residues. This CDR3 is CASRGDPNTEAFF. For the CDR3, the DNA is TGCGCCAGCAGGGGGGACCCGAACACTGAAGCTTTCTTT.

This clonotype appeared many times. The chain recombines TRBV2 with TRBJ1-4; 9 bases line up with TRBD1. Trimming took 8 bases from V and 5 from J; bases not matched to a gene: 3. CDR3 length: 13 amino acids. The germline gives CDR1 SNHLY, CDR2 FYNNEI. CDR3 nucleotide sequence: TGTGCCAGCGCCGGGACAGGGAATGAAAAACTGTTTTTT. Protein product: CASAGTGNEKLFF.